This TCR beta chain was recorded in a study of shared clonotypes between healthy human individuals. Clones were read by immunoSEQ multiplex PCR, and TCRdb kept only the in-frame ones, dropping some. The repertoire holds around 1,000,000 clones, with 70% to 85% as singletons. This CDR3 has 13 residues. Germline CDR1 and CDR2: SEHNR and FQNEAQ (reference sequence). The germline V and J ends were trimmed by 0 bases and 5 bases, with 5 bases remaining between them. On this clone: This may be a read error, as it is one base from a much larger clone. This sample includes further DNA sequences coding for the same CDR3.

The sequencing input was memory CD4+ T cells from PBMCs. The subset was: CD45RA-negative fraction. This TCR came from a man aged 18 to 35 in good health. Some clones in this sample may be carry-over from other donors' samples. This chain uses TRBV7-9 with TRBJ1-5; D not resolved. CDR3 sequence: CASSLAEDQPQHF. CDR3 DNA: TGTGCCAGCAGCTTAGCGGAGGATCAGCCCCAGCATTTT.